This TCR beta chain was captured in a study of CD8 T cells in ankylosing spondylitis. General study points: Disease-linked clones reportedly concentrated significantly in matched ankylosing spondylitis synovial fluid.

The authors made TCR beta libraries by quantitative 5'-RACE with molecular barcodes. TCRdb independently ran MiXCR on the 5' RACE reads; one entry per CDR3 protein. The sample lists around 130,000 distinct CDR3 sequences, 6% to 8.5% seen once, with 12% in the top ten. The length of the CDR3 is 11 residues. Trimming shortened V by 2 bases and J by 7 bases, and 5 bases separated the two germline ends. The germline V gene has CDR1 MNHEY and CDR2 SVGEGT. This clonotype was recorded at least ten times. Its antigen is undetermined. This receptor was taken from a male donor with ankylosing spondylitis or in good health (not recorded which). The chain joins TRBV6-2 or TRBV6-3 to TRBJ2-5; D is uncertain. The sample consisted of blood, either unsorted or a sorted T cell fraction (not recorded which). The CDR3 coding sequence is TGTGCCAGCAGTTACATCGGGACCCAGTACTTC. Its translation: CASSYIGTQYF.